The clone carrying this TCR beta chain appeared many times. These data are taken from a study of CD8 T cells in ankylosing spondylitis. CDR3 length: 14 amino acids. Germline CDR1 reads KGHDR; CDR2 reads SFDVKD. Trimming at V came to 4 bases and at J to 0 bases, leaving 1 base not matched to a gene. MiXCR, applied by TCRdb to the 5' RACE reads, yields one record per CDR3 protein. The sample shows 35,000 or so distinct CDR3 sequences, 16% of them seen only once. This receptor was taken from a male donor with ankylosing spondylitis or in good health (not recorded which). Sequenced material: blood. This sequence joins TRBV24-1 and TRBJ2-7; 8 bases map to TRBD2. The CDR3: CATSEAGGSYEQYF. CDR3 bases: TGTGCCACCAGTGAGGCGGGAGGCTCCTACGAGCAGTACTTC.